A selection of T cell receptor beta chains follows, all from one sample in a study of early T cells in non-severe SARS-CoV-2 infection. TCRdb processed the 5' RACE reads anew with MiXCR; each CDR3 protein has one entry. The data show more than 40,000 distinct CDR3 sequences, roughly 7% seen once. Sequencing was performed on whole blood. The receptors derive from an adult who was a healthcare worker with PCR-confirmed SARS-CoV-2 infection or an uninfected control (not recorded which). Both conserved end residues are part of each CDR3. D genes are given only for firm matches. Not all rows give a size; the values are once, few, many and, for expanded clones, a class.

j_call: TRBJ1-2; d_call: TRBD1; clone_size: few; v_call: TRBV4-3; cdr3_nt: TGCGCCAGCAGCCAAAACTCAAGAAGACAGGGAGATGGCTACACCTTC; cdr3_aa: CASSQNSRRQGDGYTF
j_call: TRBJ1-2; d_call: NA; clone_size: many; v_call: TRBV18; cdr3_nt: TGTGCCAGCTCACCCACAGGACACGGACAGACGCTACACACCTTC; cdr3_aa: CASSPTGHGQTLHTF
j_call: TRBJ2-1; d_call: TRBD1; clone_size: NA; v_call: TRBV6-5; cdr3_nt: TGTGCCAGTAGTTATAATGACAGGGCGGTGGTCAATGAGCAGTTCTTC; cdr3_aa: CASSYNDRAVVNEQFF
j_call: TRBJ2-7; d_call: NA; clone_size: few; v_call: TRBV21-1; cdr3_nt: TGTGCCAGCCCCTCGGACCGAACCGTCCCGATCTACGAGCAGTACTTC; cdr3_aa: CASPSDRTVPIYEQYF
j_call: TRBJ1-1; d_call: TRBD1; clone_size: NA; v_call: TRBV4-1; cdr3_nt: TGCGCCAGCAGCCAAGATAGGGCAGGGGGCTTGAACACTGAAGCTTTCTTT; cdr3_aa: CASSQDRAGGLNTEAFF
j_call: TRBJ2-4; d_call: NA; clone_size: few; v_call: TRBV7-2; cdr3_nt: TGTGCCAGCAGCTTAGGTCACAGGGTTGACATTCAGTACTTC; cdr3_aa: CASSLGHRVDIQYF
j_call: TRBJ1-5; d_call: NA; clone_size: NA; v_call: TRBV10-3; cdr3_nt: TGTGCCATCGCCTATGGACCCAATCAGCCCCAGCATTTT; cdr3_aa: CAIAYGPNQPQHF
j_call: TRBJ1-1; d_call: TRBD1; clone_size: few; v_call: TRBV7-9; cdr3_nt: TGTGCCAGCAGCGAAGGGGGCGCGGTAACTGAAGCTTTCTTT; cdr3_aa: CASSEGGAVTEAFF
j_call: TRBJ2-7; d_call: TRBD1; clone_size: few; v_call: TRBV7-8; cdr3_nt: TGTGCCAGCAGCCCCCGACAGGGACCTTACGAGCAGTACTTC; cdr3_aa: CASSPRQGPYEQYF
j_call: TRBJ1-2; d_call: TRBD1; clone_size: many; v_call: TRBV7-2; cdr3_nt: TGTGCCAGCAGAGGGACAGGGGGCTATGGCTACACCTTC; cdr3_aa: CASRGTGGYGYTF
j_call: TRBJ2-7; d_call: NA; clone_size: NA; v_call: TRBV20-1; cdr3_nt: TGCAGTGCCCCCGTGGGTGTGGGCGGCGAGCAGTACTTC; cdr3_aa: CSAPVGVGGEQYF
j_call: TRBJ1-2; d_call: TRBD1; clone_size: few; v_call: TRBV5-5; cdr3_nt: TGTGCCAGCAGCTTGGAAAGGACAGGGTTACACTATGGCTACACCTTC; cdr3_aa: CASSLERTGLHYGYTF
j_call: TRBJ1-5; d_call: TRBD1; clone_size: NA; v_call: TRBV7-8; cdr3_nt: TGTGCTAGCAGCTCAGACAGGGGGCCGCCCCAGCATTTT; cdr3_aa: CASSSDRGPPQHF